These 30 T cell receptor beta chains were sequenced from one sample in a study of shared clonotypes between healthy human individuals. Produced via immunoSEQ multiplex PCR; TCRdb's table is partial and in-frame only. The data hold roughly 700,000 clones, with around 74% observed a single time. The sample was memory CD4+ T cells sorted from blood. Sample subset: CD45RA-negative fraction. The receptor set was obtained from a woman in her 30s in good health.

This chain links TRBV6-5 with TRBJ2-6; D is unresolved. This CDR3 has 15 amino acids. Trimming removed 4 bases at V and 0 bases at J, with 7 bases between. Looked up from germline, CDR1 is MNHEY and CDR2 is SVGAGI. The CDR3 loop is CASSSIYSGANVLTF. The CDR3 nucleotides are TGTGCCAGCAGTTCAATCTACTCTGGGGCCAACGTCCTGACTTTC.

With regard to this clone: An end of the junction differs from the germline gene, which may be a read error. This chain connects TRBV6-1 to TRBJ2-6; the match to TRBD2 covers 8 bases. The CDR3 is 11 amino acids. Per the germline V gene, CDR1 is MNHNS and CDR2 is SASEGT. The CDR3 sequence is CGGAGANVLTF. For the CDR3, the DNA is TGCGGGGGGGCTGGGGCCAACGTCCTGACTTTC.

For this clone: At the DNA level, this CDR3 is encoded by other sequences in the same sample as well. The chain links TRBV9 to TRBJ2-2; D is unclear. The germline V and J ends were trimmed by 0 bases and 4 bases, with 7 bases remaining between them. The CDR3 loop spans 14 amino acids. Looked up from germline, CDR1 is SGDLS and CDR2 is YYNGEE. The CDR3 DNA reads TGTGCCAGCAGCGTAGCGTGGGGCACCGGGGAGCTGTTTTTT. Residues: CASSVAWGTGELFF. Filled out from reference TRBV9 and TRBJ2-2, the complete variable domain reads DSGVTQTPKHLITATGQRVTLRCSPRSGDLSVYWYQQSLDQGLQFLIQYYNGEERAKGNILERFSAQQFPDLHSELNLSSLELGDSALYFCASSVAWGTGELFFGEGSRLTVL.

This sequence joins TRBV18 and TRBJ2-7; D unresolved. The V end lost 6 bases, the J end lost 0 bases, and 6 bases lay between the germline ends. This CDR3 contains 12 residues. The V gene's germline CDR1 is KGHSH and CDR2 LQKENI. This CDR3 reads CASSRSSYEQYF. The CDR3 DNA follows: TGTGCCAGCTCCCGCAGCTCCTACGAGCAGTACTTC. The variable domain in full, completed from reference TRBV18 and TRBJ2-7, reads NAGVMQNPRHLVRRRGQEARLRCSPMKGHSHVYWYRQLPEEGLKFMVYLQKENIIDESGMPKERFSAEFPKEGPSILRIQQVVRGDSAAYFCASSRSSYEQYFGPGTRLTVT.

This chain links TRBV27 with TRBJ2-7; the D is unclear. The CDR3 runs to 13 residues. V dropped 5 bases and J dropped 9 bases, with 17 bases sitting between them. Germline assignment: CDR1 MNHEY and CDR2 SMNVEV (reference sequence). The CDR3 sequence is CASSPQQIGVQYF. The CDR3 DNA reads TGTGCCAGCAGTCCTCAGCAGATTGGTGTGCAGTACTTC.

Regarding this clone: Since no conserved phenylalanine or tryptophan closes the CDR3, a read error is the likely cause. The chain has TRBV19 and TRBJ2-7; TRBD1 matches at 9 bases. The CDR3 is 13 amino acids. After removal of 6 bases from V and 7 bases from J, the junction contained 7 bases not matched to a gene. Germline V lookup: CDR1 LNHDA, CDR2 SQIVND (reference sequence). The CDR3 region is CASSRQGVGEQYL. The CDR3 region has the DNA TGTGCCAGTAGCCGACAGGGGGTCGGGGAGCAGTACCTC.

Remarks on this clone: Distinct nucleotide sequences in the sample also encode this CDR3. The rearrangement uses TRBV29-1 and TRBJ2-5; TRBD1 aligns across 9 bases. The CDR3 is 12 residues long. Per germline, CDR1 SQVTM and CDR2 ANQGSEA. V lost 5 bases, J lost 4 bases, and 2 bases stayed unmatched. CDR3 loop: CSVSGQGETQYF. In nucleotides, the CDR3 is TGCAGCGTTTCGGGACAGGGAGAGACCCAGTACTTC.

Remarks on this clone: The identical CDR3 is also encoded by other nucleotide sequences in the sample. V is TRBV29-1 and J is TRBJ2-7; no definite D call. V dropped 2 bases and J dropped 3 bases, with 5 bases sitting between them. The germline V gene has CDR1 SQVTM and CDR2 ANQGSEA. This CDR3 has 11 residues. This CDR3 is CSVESGYEQYF. In DNA, the CDR3 is TGCAGCGTTGAATCCGGCTACGAGCAGTACTTC.

Worth noting for this clone: Different DNA sequences within this sample yield the same CDR3. The chain joins TRBV18 to TRBJ1-5; tentative D call: TRBD1 (6 bases). The ends were cut back, 1 base at V and 5 bases at J, with 6 bases in the middle. The V gene's germline CDR1 is KGHSH and CDR2 LQKENI. The CDR3 sequence is 13 residues long. The DNA of the CDR3 is TGTGCCAGCTCACCACAGGGGGATCAGCCCCAGCATTTT. This translates into CASSPQGDQPQHF.

The J gene is TRBJ2-2, the V gene TRBV7-3; no firm D call. Trimming took 5 bases from V and 3 from J, leaving 13 bases between them. Germline CDR1 reads SGHTA; CDR2 reads FQGTGA. The CDR3 covers 15 residues. The CDR3 coding sequence is TGTGCCAGCAGCCCCGCCCTTGGGGACACCGGGGAGCTGTTTTTT. Translated, it gives CASSPALGDTGELFF.

This clone has a handful of counts. V gene TRBV5-1 combines with J gene TRBJ2-1; possibly TRBD2 for D (5 bases). CDR3 size: 15 residues. Per germline, CDR1 SGHRS and CDR2 YFSETQ. Trimming stripped 3 bases from V and 0 bases from J, with 10 bases between. The CDR3 protein is CASSSDSPSYNEQFF. The CDR3 coding sequence is TGCGCCAGCAGCTCGGACTCACCCTCCTACAATGAGCAGTTCTTC. Looking up the rest from reference TRBV5-1 and TRBJ2-1 gives the full variable domain: KAGVTQTPRYLIKTRGQQVTLSCSPISGHRSVSWYQQTPGQGLQFLFEYFSETQRNKGNFPGRFSGRQFSNSRSEMNVSTLELGDSALYLCASSSDSPSYNEQFFGPGTRLTVL.

The chain is built from TRBV29-1 and TRBJ2-1; TRBD2 aligns across 14 bases. J gave up 4 bases and V 6 bases, and 2 bases lay outside the gene matches. CDR1 is SQVTM, CDR2 ANQGSEA, per germline. The CDR3 is made up of 14 amino acids. The DNA of the CDR3 is TGCAGCGTGGGGACTAGCGGGAGTTACAATGAGCAGTTCTTC. This gives the protein CSVGTSGSYNEQFF.

This chain uses TRBV7-8 with TRBJ2-7, with 11 bases identical to TRBD2. V shed 5 bases and J 2 bases; nucleotides not matched to a gene: 8. This CDR3 contains 16 residues. The germline CDR1 and CDR2 sequences are SGHVS and FQNEAQ. CDR3 in amino acids: CASSRIIAGGAYEQYF. The CDR3 region has the DNA TGTGCCAGCAGCCGAATCATAGCGGGAGGGGCCTACGAGCAGTACTTC.

V is TRBV30 and J is TRBJ2-7; D not resolved. The V gene's germline CDR1 is GTSNPN and CDR2 SVGIG (reference sequence). The CDR3 spans 14 residues. Trimming cost V 4 bases and J 2 bases, with 15 bases left between them. The CDR3 DNA reads TGTGCCTGGAAACCGCGCCGGCCTACCTACGAGCAGTACTTC. Its translation: CAWKPRRPTYEQYF.

Ten or more counts support this clone. This sample also contains other DNA sequences that code for the same CDR3. The gene calls are TRBV6-6 and TRBJ1-2; 7 bases fit TRBD1. This CDR3 spans 13 amino acids. Trimming took 6 bases from V and 3 from J; bases not matched to a gene: 4. Germline lookup yields CDR1 MNHNY and CDR2 SVGAGI (reference sequence). The CDR3 region has the DNA TGTGCCAGCAGCCCTACAGGGGACTATGGCTACACCTTC. Translated: CASSPTGDYGYTF.

The chain carries TRBV29-1 and TRBJ1-2; 7 bases agree with TRBD1. Germline CDR1 SQVTM, CDR2 ANQGSEA. CDR3 length: 13 residues. Trimming at V came to 6 bases and at J to 4 bases, leaving 8 bases not matched to a gene. The CDR3 sequence is CSVSTGMGYGYTF. The CDR3 nucleotides read TGCAGCGTCTCGACAGGGATGGGCTATGGCTACACCTTC.

This clone was found once. CDR3 protein: CASSLQGPKNTEAFF. The DNA for the CDR3 is TGCGCCAGCAGCTTGCAGGGGCCGAAGAACACTGAAGCTTTCTTT. The rearrangement uses TRBV5-1 and TRBJ1-1, with a weak D call TRBD1 (6 bases). Germline CDR1 SGHRS, CDR2 YFSETQ. Trimming removed 1 base at V and 1 base at J, with 11 bases between. The CDR3 sequence is 15 residues long.

The V and J genes are TRBV4-1 and TRBJ2-1; D might be TRBD1 (6 bases). CDR1 and CDR2 from the germline V gene are MGHRA and YSYEKL. The CDR3 is 16 residues long. The V gene lost 2 bases and the J gene lost 6 bases, with 17 bases spanning the gap. The CDR3 sequence: CASSQPAGALGNEQFF. For the CDR3, the DNA is TGCGCCAGCAGCCAACCAGCAGGGGCCCTGGGCAATGAGCAGTTCTTC.

Only a few counts were recorded for this clone. The rearrangement joins TRBV5-4 to TRBJ1-1; D is uncertain. V was cut by 2 bases and J by 8 bases, with 10 bases left in between. Germline lookup yields CDR1 SGHNT and CDR2 YYREEE (reference sequence). The CDR3 is made up of 12 amino acids. The CDR3 nucleotides are TGTGCCAGCAGCTTCTTACGACGGGAAGCTTTCTTT. Protein: CASSFLRREAFF.

This chain uses TRBV11-2 with TRBJ2-7, with 7 nucleotides matching TRBD2. Germline lookup yields CDR1 SGHAT and CDR2 FQNNGV. This CDR3 contains 15 residues. The trim removed 5 bases at V and 0 bases at J, leaving 7 bases unmatched. In nucleotides, the CDR3 is TGTGCCAGCAGCAAAATGGGAGGGGTCTCCTACGAGCAGTACTTC. Amino acid sequence: CASSKMGGVSYEQYF.

V gene TRBV10-1 combines with J gene TRBJ2-1, with TRBD2 as a possible D gene (6 bases). The CDR3 is 15 amino acids. The V and J ends lost 4 bases and 0 bases respectively, with 10 bases between them. Germline loops: CDR1 WNHNN, CDR2 SYGVQD (reference sequence). The DNA for the CDR3 is TGCGCCAGCAGTGGCGCCGGGAGCTCCTACAATGAGCAGTTCTTC. Translating it yields CASSGAGSSYNEQFF.

The chain has TRBV5-4 and TRBJ2-2; 12 nucleotides line up with TRBD2. V shed 4 bases, J shed 8 bases, and the junction held 9 bases outside the gene matches. The CDR3 sequence is 16 residues long. Germline lookup yields CDR1 SGHNT and CDR2 YYREEE (reference sequence). The CDR3 reads CASSQQTSGREGELFF. CDR3 coding DNA: TGTGCCAGCAGCCAACAGACTAGCGGGAGAGAAGGGGAGCTGTTTTTT.

V and J are TRBV2 and TRBJ1-2; a possible D gene is TRBD1 (6 bases). Germline CDR1 is SNHLY and CDR2 is FYNNEI. V lost 7 bases to trimming and J lost 7 bases, with 13 bases between them. This CDR3 is built from 12 residues. CDR3 in amino acids: CASTRGGSGYTF. The CDR3 coding sequence is TGTGCCAGCACCCGAGGGGGAAGTGGCTACACCTTC.

This clone was counted many times. The chain uses TRBV2 and TRBJ2-1, with 9 bases that match TRBD2. From germline, CDR1 is SNHLY and CDR2 FYNNEI. With V trimmed by 6 bases and J by 1 base, 7 bases remained unmatched. This CDR3 contains 16 residues. The CDR3 bases are TGTGCCAGCAGCCATCAGACTAGCGGATCCTACAATGAGCAGTTCTTC. As protein: CASSHQTSGSYNEQFF.

This chain links TRBV7-7 with TRBJ2-3; D might be TRBD2 (5 bases). Germline CDR1 and CDR2: SSHAT and FNYEAQ (reference sequence). The CDR3 length is 16 residues. V was clipped by 5 bases and J by 0 bases, with 15 bases between them. The DNA for the CDR3 is TGTGCCAGCAGCCTCGGACTTTCCTCTAGCACAGATACGCAGTATTTT. Translating it yields CASSLGLSSSTDTQYF.

J is TRBJ1-2 and V is TRBV5-1, with D perhaps TRBD1 (6 bases). This CDR3 comprises 17 residues. The V gene's germline CDR1 is SGHRS and CDR2 YFSETQ. V was cut by 0 bases and J by 4 bases, with 19 bases left in between. CDR3 protein: CASSLGDMNFGIYGYTF. CDR3 in DNA: TGCGCCAGCAGCTTGGGGGACATGAATTTCGGGATCTATGGCTACACCTTC.

This clone came up a few times. The rearrangement links TRBV2 to TRBJ2-1, with TRBD2 matching over 13 bases. This CDR3 comprises 15 residues. The V gene's germline CDR1 is SNHLY and CDR2 FYNNEI. With 8 bases clipped from V and 7 bases from J, the junction kept 8 bases outside the gene matches. CDR3 protein: CASHELAGGGNEQFF. CDR3 sequence (DNA): TGTGCCAGCCATGAACTAGCGGGAGGGGGTAATGAGCAGTTCTTC. The whole variable domain, remainder taken from reference TRBV2 and TRBJ2-1, is EPEVTQTPSHQVTQMGQEVILRCVPISNHLYFYWYRQILGQKVEFLVSFYNNEISEKSEIFDDQFSVERPDGSNFTLKIRSTKLEDSAMYFCASHELAGGGNEQFFGPGTRLTVL.

The chain uses TRBV5-1 and TRBJ1-1; D is perhaps TRBD1 (6 bases). V lost 4 bases and J lost 0, with 13 bases in between. This CDR3 has 15 residues. Germline V gene sequence: CDR1 SGHRS, CDR2 YFSETQ. DNA for the CDR3: TGCGCCAGCAGCCCGTGGACAGATCTGAACACTGAAGCTTTCTTT. This encodes CASSPWTDLNTEAFF.

The V and J genes are TRBV5-1 and TRBJ1-1; a weak D match, TRBD1 (5 bases). CDR3 length: 14 residues. V lost 0 bases, J lost 6 bases, and 12 bases lay in between. From germline, CDR1 is SGHRS and CDR2 YFSETQ. CDR3: CASSLAQGNAEAFF. The CDR3 region has the DNA TGCGCCAGCAGCTTGGCTCAGGGTAACGCTGAAGCTTTCTTT.

As concerns this clone: This CDR3 is also generated by other DNA sequences in the sample. The chain uses TRBV19 and TRBJ2-1, with 7 bases lining up with TRBD2. The germline CDR1 and CDR2 sequences are LNHDA and SQIVND (reference sequence). This CDR3 comprises 14 residues. V was clipped by 5 bases and J by 3 bases; unmatched bases: 4. Here the CDR3 reads CASSARGNYNEQFF. CDR3 coding DNA: TGTGCCAGTAGTGCGCGGGGGAACTACAATGAGCAGTTCTTC.